A single sample is the source of the 12 T cell receptor beta chains below, sequenced in a study of blood T cells in healthy people across ages. Next came a second PCR, run for about 7 to 12 cycles, which used a sample-barcoded 5' primer along with a J-beta primer mix. A single record per CDR3 protein comes from TCRdb applying MiXCR to the 5' RACE reads. The sample contains just under 900,000 distinct CDR3 sequences, around 28% of which appear only once. The source material was blood. The source is an elderly woman in good health.

A word on this clonotype: A much bigger clone sits one base away, suggesting this may be a read error. V and J are TRBV4-3 and TRBJ2-7, with D perhaps assigned TRBD1 or TRBD2 (5 bases each). V was clipped by 2 bases and J by 3 bases, with 11 bases between them. The CDR3 loop spans 14 amino acids. Germline V gives CDR1 LGHNA, CDR2 YSLEER. CDR3 nucleotide sequence: TGCGCCAGCAGCCAAAAGTCAGGGAGCTACGAGCAGTACTTC. Translation gives CASSQKSGSYEQYF.

This chain links TRBV7-9 with TRBJ2-1; 10 nucleotides agree with TRBD2. Germline V gives CDR1 SEHNR, CDR2 FQNEAQ (reference sequence). The CDR3 has 17 residues. V shed 5 bases, J shed 4 bases, and the junction held 11 bases outside the gene matches. The CDR3 bases are TGTGCCAGCAGCGAGGGAAAAGCGGGGGGGGCGTACAATGAGCAGTTCTTC. As protein: CASSEGKAGGAYNEQFF.

This clonotype was counted many times. The rearrangement links TRBV9 to TRBJ1-2; 7 nucleotides align to TRBD1. The germline CDR1 and CDR2 sequences are SGDLS and YYNGEE. The CDR3 is made up of 14 amino acids. J was trimmed by 3 bases and V by 4 bases; bases with no gene match: 6. The CDR3 bases are TGTGCCAGCAGCACCGGACAGGACTACTATGGCTACACCTTC. The encoded protein is CASSTGQDYYGYTF.

V and J are TRBV5-1 and TRBJ1-1; perhaps TRBD1 as D (5 bases). The length of the CDR3 is 14 residues. Germline CDR1 and CDR2: SGHRS and YFSETQ. Trimming cost V 4 bases and J 1 base, with 11 bases left between them. In DNA form, the CDR3 reads TGCGCCAGCAGCCGCGGGACCGAGAACACTGAAGCTTTCTTT. Translating gives CASSRGTENTEAFF.

The J gene is TRBJ2-2, the V gene TRBV9; 7 nucleotides line up with TRBD2. V trimming: 4 bases; J trimming: 1 base; junction bases outside the gene matches: 7. Germline-derived CDR1 and CDR2 are SGDLS and YYNGEE. The CDR3 spans 16 residues. The CDR3 protein is CASSHRGGGNTGELFF. The CDR3 nucleotides read TGTGCCAGCAGCCATCGGGGCGGGGGGAACACCGGGGAGCTGTTTTTT.

The gene calls are TRBV6-4 and TRBJ2-1; D not certain. This CDR3 is built from 13 residues. The germline gives CDR1 MRHNA, CDR2 SNTAGT. With 2 bases removed from V and 12 bases from J, the gap between germline ends came to 14 bases. DNA of the CDR3: TGTGCCAGCAGTGACCAGGCAGAAAAAACGCAGTTCTTC. It specifies CASSDQAEKTQFF.

This clonotype was recorded many times. CDR3 protein: CAISERTGTYEQYF. In DNA form, the CDR3 reads TGTGCCATCAGTGAGCGCACAGGCACCTACGAGCAGTACTTC. V is TRBV10-3 and J is TRBJ2-7; a possible D gene is TRBD1 (5 bases). The CDR3 is made up of 14 amino acids. V was cut by 2 bases and J by 2 bases, with 10 bases left in between. Germline lookup yields CDR1 ENHRY and CDR2 SYGVKD.

This chain connects TRBV12-3 or TRBV12-4 to TRBJ1-1, with 7 bases that match TRBD1. The CDR3 covers 15 residues. The junction had 16 bases not matched to a gene; V was cut back by 6 bases and J by 9 bases. Here the CDR3 reads CASSSTLGTAHKAFF. The DNA for the CDR3 is TGTGCCAGCAGCTCCACTCTTGGGACAGCCCACAAAGCTTTCTTT.

This clonotype was seen only a few times. The chain combines TRBV5-1 with TRBJ2-4; maybe TRBD1 (6 bases). Trimming shortened V by 2 bases and J by 0 bases, and 12 bases separated the two germline ends. In germline, CDR1 is SGHRS, CDR2 YFSETQ. The CDR3 extends over 16 amino acids. In DNA, the CDR3 is TGCGCCAGCAGCTTACAGGGCACATCAGCCAAAAACATTCAGTACTTC. Protein product: CASSLQGTSAKNIQYF.

This clonotype was picked up many times. This rearrangement joins TRBV2 to TRBJ2-3, with D hard to call. V lost 4 bases and J 5 bases, leaving 7 bases between the germline ends. The CDR3 extends over 12 amino acids. CDR1 and CDR2 (germline): SNHLY, FYNNEI. Written as DNA, the CDR3 is TGTGCCAGCAGTGTTTACCTAGATACGCAGTATTTT. Translation: CASSVYLDTQYF.

This clonotype has at least ten counts. The chain is built from TRBV7-6 and TRBJ2-3, with 9 nucleotides matching TRBD2. CDR3 length: 16 residues. The junction had 7 bases not matched to a gene; V was cut back by 2 bases and J by 4 bases. Germline V gives CDR1 SGHVS, CDR2 FNYEAQ. CDR3 loop: CASSLSAGGSADTQYF. The DNA of the CDR3 is TGTGCCAGCAGCTTATCTGCGGGGGGGAGCGCAGATACGCAGTATTTT. Filled out from reference TRBV7-6 and TRBJ2-3, the complete variable domain reads GAGVSQSPRYKVTKRGQDVALRCDPISGHVSLYWYRQALGQGPEFLTYFNYEAQQDKSGLPNDRFSAERPEGSISTLTIQRTEQRDSAMYRCASSLSAGGSADTQYFGPGTRLTVL.

This chain links TRBV4-3 with TRBJ2-7; 11 bases are shared with TRBD2. Germline CDR1 is LGHNA and CDR2 is YSLEER. There are 16 residues in the CDR3. Germline trimming cut 4 bases from V and 0 bases from J; bases unmatched to any gene: 5. The CDR3 loop is CASSPRTSGFSYEQYF. The CDR3 DNA sequence: TGCGCCAGCAGCCCCCGGACTAGCGGGTTCTCCTACGAGCAGTACTTC.